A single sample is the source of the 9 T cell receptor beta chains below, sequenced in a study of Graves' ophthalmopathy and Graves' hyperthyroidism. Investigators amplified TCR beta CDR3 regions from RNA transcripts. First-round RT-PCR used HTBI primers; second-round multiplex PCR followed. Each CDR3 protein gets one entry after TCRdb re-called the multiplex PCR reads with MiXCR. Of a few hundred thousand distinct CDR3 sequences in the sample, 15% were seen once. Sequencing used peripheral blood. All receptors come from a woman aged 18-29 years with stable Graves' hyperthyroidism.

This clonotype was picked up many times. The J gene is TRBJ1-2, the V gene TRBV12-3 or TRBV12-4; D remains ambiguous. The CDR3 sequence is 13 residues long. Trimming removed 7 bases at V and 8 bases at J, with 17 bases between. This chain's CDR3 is CASKLAQARGYTF. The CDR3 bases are TGTGCCAGCAAACTGGCTCAGGCTCGGGGCTACACCTTC.

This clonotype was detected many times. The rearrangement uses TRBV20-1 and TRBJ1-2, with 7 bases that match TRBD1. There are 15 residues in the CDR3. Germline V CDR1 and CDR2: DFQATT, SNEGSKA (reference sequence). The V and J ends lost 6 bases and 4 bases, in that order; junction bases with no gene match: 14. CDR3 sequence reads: CSAVSGQRASYGYTF. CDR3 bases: TGCAGTGCCGTCTCGGGACAGAGGGCATCCTATGGCTACACCTTC.

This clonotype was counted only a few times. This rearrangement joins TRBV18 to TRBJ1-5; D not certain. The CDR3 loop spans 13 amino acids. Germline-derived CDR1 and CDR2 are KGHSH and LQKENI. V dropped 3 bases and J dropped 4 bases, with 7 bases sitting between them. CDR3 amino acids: CASSPGNNQPQHF. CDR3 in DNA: TGTGCCAGCTCACCGGGTAATAATCAGCCCCAGCATTTT.

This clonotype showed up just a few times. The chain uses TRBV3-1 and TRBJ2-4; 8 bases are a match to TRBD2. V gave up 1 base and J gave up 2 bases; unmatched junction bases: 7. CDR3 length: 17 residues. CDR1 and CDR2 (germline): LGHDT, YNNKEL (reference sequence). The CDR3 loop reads CASSQGVGGGPKNIQYF. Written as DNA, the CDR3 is TGTGCCAGCAGCCAAGGGGTAGGCGGGGGGCCCAAAAACATTCAGTACTTC.

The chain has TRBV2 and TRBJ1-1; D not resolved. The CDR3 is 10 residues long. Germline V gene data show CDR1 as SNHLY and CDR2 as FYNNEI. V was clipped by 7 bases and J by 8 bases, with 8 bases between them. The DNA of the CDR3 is TGTGCCAGCAATACAGTGGAAGCTTTCTTT. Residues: CASNTVEAFF.

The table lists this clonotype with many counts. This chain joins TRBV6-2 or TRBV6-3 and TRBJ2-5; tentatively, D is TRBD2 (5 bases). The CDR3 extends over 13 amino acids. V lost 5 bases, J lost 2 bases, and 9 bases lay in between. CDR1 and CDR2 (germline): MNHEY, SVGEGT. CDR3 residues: CASSKTTQETQYF. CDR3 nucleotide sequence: TGTGCCAGCAGTAAGACTACTCAAGAGACCCAGTACTTC.

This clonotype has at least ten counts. The CDR3 region is CASSGFDREVKAYGYTF. DNA of the CDR3: TGTGCCAGCAGTGGTTTCGACAGGGAAGTAAAGGCCTATGGCTACACCTTC. V usage is TRBV25-1 and J usage is TRBJ1-2, with 7 bases matching TRBD1. The CDR3 has 17 amino acids. V shed 4 bases, J shed 4 bases, and the junction held 15 bases outside the gene matches. Germline V CDR1 and CDR2: MGHDK, SYGVNS.

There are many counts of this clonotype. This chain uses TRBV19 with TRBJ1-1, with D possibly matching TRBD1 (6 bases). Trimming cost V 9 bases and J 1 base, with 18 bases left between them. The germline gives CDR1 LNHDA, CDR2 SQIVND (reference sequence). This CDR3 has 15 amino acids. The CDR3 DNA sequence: TGTGCCAGCACGCTTCCGGGACACCCGAACACTGAAGCTTTCTTT. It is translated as CASTLPGHPNTEAFF.

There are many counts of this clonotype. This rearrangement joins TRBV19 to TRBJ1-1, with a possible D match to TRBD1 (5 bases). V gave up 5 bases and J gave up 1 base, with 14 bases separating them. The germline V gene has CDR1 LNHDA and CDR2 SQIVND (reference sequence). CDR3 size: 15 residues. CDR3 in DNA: TGTGCCAGTAGTCTTCAGGGAGTACGGAACACTGAAGCTTTCTTT. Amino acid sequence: CASSLQGVRNTEAFF.